This T cell receptor (beta chain) emerged from a study of CD8+ T cells in alopecia areata. Investigators isolated RNA and reverse transcribed it into cDNA to act as the sequencing template. The method was immunoSEQ multiplex PCR; TCRdb's version includes in-frame clones alone and lacks a portion of them. The sample is made up of about 270,000 clones, none counted only once. Trimming took 3 bases from V and 5 from J, leaving 5 bases between them. There are 12 residues in the CDR3. Germline CDR1 is GKSSPN and CDR2 is SITVG. Sorting used CD4, CD8alpha, NKG2D, NKG2ACE and other markers on pooled cutaneous lymph node cells. Broader study findings: It was lesional scalp, especially alopecia totalis/universalis, that showed higher clonality than normal scalp.

For this clone: The antigen is unknown. Germline and genes here are mouse. Coverage ceases 3 residues before the CDR3 finishes, and the germline J gene fills in the end.

The sequenced material came from CD4+ T cells sorted from a lymph node. The chain has TRBV31 and TRBJ1-6; a weak D match, TRBD1 (5 bases). TRBJ1-6 is treated as an ORF (open reading frame) with a function not yet certain. This TCR derives from a C3H/HeJ mouse with alopecia areata. Strain MHC haplotype: H2-k. The part of the CDR3 DNA that was read is TGTGCCTGGAGACAGGATAATTCGCCC. Translated, it gives CAWRQDNSP. The full CDR3 reads CAWRQDNSPLYF.